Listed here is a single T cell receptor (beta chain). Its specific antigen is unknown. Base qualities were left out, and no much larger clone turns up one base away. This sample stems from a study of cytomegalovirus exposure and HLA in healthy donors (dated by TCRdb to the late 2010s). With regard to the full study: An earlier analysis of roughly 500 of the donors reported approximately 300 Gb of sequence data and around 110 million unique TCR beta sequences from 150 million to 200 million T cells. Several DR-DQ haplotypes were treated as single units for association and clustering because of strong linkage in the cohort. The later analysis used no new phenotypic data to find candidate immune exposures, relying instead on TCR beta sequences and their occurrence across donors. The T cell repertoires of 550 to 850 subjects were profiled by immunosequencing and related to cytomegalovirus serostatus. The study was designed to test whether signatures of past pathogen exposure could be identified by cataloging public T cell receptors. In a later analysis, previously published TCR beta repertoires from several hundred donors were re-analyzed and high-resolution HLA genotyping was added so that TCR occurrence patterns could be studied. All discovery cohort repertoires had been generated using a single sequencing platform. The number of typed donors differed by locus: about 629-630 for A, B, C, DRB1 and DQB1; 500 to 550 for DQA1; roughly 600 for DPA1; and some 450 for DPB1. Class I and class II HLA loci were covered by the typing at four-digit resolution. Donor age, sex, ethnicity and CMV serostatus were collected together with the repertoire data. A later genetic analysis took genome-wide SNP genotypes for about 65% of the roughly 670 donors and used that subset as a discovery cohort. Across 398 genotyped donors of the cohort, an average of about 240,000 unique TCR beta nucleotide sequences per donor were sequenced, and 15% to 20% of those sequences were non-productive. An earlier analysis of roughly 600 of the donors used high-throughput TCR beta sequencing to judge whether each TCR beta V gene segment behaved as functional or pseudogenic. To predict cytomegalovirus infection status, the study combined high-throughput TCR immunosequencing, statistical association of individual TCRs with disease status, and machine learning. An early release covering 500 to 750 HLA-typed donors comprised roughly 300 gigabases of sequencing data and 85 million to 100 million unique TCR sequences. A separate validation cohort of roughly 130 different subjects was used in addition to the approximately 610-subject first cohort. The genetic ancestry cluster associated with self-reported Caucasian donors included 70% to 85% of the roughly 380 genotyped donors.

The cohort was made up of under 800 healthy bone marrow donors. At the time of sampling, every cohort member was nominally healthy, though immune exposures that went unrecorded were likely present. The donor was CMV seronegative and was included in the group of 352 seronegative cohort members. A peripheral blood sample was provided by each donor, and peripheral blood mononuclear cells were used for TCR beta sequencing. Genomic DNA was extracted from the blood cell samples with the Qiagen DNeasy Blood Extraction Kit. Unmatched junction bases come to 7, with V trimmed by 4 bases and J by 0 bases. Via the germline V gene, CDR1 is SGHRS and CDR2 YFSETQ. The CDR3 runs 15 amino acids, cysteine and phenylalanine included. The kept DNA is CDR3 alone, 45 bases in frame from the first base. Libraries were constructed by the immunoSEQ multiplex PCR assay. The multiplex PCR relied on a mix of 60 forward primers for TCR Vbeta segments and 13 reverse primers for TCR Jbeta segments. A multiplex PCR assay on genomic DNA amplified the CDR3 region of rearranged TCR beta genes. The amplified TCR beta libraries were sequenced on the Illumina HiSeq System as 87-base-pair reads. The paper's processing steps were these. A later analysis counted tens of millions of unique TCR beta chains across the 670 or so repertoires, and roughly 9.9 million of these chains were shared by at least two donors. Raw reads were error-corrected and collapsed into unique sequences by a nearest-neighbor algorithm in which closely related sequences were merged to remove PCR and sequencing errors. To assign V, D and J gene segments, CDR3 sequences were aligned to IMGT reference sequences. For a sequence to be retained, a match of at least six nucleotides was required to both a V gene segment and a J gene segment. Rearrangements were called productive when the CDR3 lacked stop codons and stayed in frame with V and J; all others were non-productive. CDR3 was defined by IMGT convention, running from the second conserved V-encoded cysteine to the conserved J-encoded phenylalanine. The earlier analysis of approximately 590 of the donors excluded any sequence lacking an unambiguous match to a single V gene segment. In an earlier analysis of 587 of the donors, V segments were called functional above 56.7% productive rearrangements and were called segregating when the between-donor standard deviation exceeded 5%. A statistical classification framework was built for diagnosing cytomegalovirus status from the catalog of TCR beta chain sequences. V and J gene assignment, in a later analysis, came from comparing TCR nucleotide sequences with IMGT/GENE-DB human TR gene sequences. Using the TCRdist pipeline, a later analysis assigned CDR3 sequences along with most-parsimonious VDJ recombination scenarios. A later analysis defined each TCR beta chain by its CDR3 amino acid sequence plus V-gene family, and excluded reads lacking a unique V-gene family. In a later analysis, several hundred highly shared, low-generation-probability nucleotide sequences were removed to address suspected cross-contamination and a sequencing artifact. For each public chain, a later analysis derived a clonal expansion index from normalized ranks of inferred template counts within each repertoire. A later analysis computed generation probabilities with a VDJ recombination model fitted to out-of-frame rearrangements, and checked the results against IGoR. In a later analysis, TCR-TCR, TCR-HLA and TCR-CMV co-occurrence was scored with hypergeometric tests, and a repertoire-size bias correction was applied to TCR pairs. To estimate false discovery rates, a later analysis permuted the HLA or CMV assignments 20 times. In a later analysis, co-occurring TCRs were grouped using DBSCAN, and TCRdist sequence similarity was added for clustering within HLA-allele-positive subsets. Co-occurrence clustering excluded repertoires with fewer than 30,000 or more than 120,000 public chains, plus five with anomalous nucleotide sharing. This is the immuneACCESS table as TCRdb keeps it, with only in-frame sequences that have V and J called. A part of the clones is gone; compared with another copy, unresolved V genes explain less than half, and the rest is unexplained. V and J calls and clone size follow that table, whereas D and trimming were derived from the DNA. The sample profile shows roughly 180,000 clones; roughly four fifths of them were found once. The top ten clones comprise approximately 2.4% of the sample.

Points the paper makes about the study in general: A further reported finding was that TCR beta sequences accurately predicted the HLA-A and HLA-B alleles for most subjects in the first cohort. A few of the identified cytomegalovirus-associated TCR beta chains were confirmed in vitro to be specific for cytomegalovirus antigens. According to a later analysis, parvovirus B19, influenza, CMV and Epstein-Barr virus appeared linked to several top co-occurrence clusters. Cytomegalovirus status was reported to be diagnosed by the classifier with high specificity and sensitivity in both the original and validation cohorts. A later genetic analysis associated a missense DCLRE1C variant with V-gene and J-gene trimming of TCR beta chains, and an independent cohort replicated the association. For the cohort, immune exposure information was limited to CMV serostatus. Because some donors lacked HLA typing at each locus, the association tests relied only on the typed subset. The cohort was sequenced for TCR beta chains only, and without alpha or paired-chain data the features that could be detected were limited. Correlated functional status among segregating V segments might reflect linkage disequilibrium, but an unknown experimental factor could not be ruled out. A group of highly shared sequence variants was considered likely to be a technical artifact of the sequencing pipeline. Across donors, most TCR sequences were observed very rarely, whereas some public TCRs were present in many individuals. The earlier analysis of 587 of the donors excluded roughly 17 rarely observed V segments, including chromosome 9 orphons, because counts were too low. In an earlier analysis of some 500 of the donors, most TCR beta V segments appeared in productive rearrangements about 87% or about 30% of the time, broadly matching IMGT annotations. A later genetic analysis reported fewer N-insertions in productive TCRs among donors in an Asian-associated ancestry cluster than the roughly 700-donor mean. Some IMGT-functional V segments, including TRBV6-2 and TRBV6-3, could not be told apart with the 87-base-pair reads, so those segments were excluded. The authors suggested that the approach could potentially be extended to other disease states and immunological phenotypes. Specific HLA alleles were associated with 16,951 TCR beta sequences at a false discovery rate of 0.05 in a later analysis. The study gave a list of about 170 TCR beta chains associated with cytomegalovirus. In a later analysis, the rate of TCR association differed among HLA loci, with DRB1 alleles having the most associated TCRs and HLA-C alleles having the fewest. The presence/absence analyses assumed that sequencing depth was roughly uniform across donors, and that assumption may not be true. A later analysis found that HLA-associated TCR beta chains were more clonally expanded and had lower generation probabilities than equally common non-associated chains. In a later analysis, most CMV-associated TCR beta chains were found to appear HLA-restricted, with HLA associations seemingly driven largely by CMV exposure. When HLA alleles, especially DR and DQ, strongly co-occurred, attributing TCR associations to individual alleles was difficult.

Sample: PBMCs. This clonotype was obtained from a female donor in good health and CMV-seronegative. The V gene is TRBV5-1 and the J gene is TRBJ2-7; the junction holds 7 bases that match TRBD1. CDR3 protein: CASSPGQAYSYEQYF. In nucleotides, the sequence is TGCGCCAGCAGCCCCGGACAGGCCTACTCCTACGAGCAGTACTTC.